This TCR beta chain comes out of a study of T-cell reconstitution after alpha-beta-depleted transplantation in children (dated by TCRdb to 2016 to 2018). In terms of the full investigation: Using TCR repertoire profiling, the study followed T-cell immune reconstitution in a quantitative way in children after TCRalphabeta/CD19-depleted allogeneic hematopoietic cell transplantation.

Receptors were amplified or captured by PCR. TCRdb names Illumina HiSeq 2500 as the instrument used. TCR libraries were prepared with molecular barcoding, using unique molecular identifiers to normalize TCRbeta repertoire quantification. TCRdb took the public reads, trimmed them with fastp at Q25, ran MiXCR for clone calling and kept in-frame beta chains. Rows matching on CDR3 protein sequence are summarized as one entry with the most common DNA and genes. For this sample there are 400,000 to 550,000 distinct CDR3 sequences; 10% appear just once. The ten largest clones add up to 2% to 2.5% of the sample. Points the paper makes about the study in general: Apparently early alphabetaT-cell count recovery about two months after transplant reportedly relied on only several hundred rapidly expanded clones derived from non-depleted graft cells. Over the following months the frequencies of hyperexpanded clones went down, and after one year T-cell counts and TCRbeta diversity were mostly credited to newly produced T cells. In some patients, high TCRbeta diversity at day 60 was attributed to recipient T cells and intrathymic progenitors that had survived conditioning.

This clonotype was recorded many times. The antigen this receptor binds is unknown. Nothing much larger sits one base from this clone, and base qualities are not available. The treatment or condition label, as the study defines it: allogeneic hematopoietic cell transplantation with graft depleted of TCRalphabeta T cells and CD19 B cells. TCRalphabeta/CD19-depleted allogeneic hematopoietic cell grafts were given to the transplant recipients, all of whom were children. Via the germline V gene, CDR1 is LGHNA and CDR2 YNFKEQ. Spanning cysteine to phenylalanine, the CDR3 consists of 14 amino acids. Just CDR3 DNA is preserved here, 42 bases in frame from base 1. Trimming costs V 1 base and J 4 bases, and their ends lie 9 bases apart.

The chain is encoded by TRBV4-2 joined to TRBJ2-3; the D gene is perhaps TRBD1, on 6 matching bases. The specimen was PBMCs, collected before TCRalphabeta/CD19-depleted stem cell transplant. The TCR comes from a child aged 2-15 years with inherited bone marrow failure, due to receive a stem cell transplant. The sequenced DNA is TGTGCCAGCAGCCAAGTACAGGGCCCAGATACGCAGTATTTT. Protein translation: CASSQVQGPDTQYF.